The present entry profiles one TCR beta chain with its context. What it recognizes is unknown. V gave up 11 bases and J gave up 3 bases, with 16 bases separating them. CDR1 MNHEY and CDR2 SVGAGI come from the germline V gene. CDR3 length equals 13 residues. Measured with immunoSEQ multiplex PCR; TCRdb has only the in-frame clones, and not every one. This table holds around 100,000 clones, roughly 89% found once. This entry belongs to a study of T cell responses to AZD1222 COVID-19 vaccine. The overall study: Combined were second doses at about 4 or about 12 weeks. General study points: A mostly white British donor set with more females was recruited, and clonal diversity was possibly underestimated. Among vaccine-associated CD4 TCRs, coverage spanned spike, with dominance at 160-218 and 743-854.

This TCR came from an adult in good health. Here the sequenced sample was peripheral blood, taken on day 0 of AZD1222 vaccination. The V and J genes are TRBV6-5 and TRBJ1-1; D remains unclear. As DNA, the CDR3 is TGTGCCGCCCGGCGGGGTAGGGACACTGAAGCTTTCTTT. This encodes CAARRGRDTEAFF.